This TCR beta chain stems from a study of cytomegalovirus exposure and HLA in healthy donors. Overall study context: Unique TCRs numbering some 77 million, obtained from HLA-typed donors, made up an early data release. Regarding the study as a whole: Researchers reported that three CMV-associated chains were confirmed in vitro as CMV antigen-specific.

Vbeta (60) and Jbeta (13) primers were used in the PCR. The repertoire was sequenced with immunoSEQ multiplex PCR; TCRdb's copy has only in-frame clones and lacks some. Seen here are some 150,000 clones, roughly 80% observed once, and the top ten hold approximately 6.3%. In germline, CDR1 is MDHEN, CDR2 SYDVKM. V lost 5 bases, J lost 8 bases, and 15 bases lay in between. The CDR3 runs to 13 residues. Donors were ostensibly healthy at sampling, although undocumented immune exposures were probable. As for this clone: What it binds is not known.

V gene TRBV28 combines with J gene TRBJ1-2; tentatively, D is TRBD1 (6 bases). The TCR was taken from a woman between 45 and 60 years old in good health and CMV-seropositive. Source material: PBMCs. The CDR3 region has the DNA TGTGCCAGCAGTCTCCAGGGGAAAGGGGGCTACACCTTC. It specifies CASSLQGKGGYTF.